This T cell receptor (beta chain) was identified during a study of a mutant IDH1 vaccine in newly diagnosed glioma (dated by TCRdb to about 2021). A note on the overall study: Vaccination began 4-6 weeks after radiotherapy alone, or alongside temozolomide cycles in the chemotherapy-containing groups. Of the 32 patients who were treated, about 62% were male and approximately 40% were female, and the mean age was around 41 years. Six visits were used for peripheral blood collection: V03 (baseline), V05, V07, V10, V12 and V13. Longitudinal TCRB deep sequencing was performed for about two dozen treated patients wherever samples were available for exploratory analyses. Before enrollment, patients had received standard therapy of radiotherapy alone, temozolomide alone, or radiochemotherapy with temozolomide; most received the combination. The week-35 safety follow-up took place at visit V12, and the week-47 end of study took place at visit V13. General conclusions and limits of the study: It was noted by the authors that analyses of patient blood samples could not be reproduced owing to sample limitations. Vaccine-induced immune responses across multiple MHC alleles were detected in around 92% of patients. Pseudoprogression appeared unrelated to alterations in the top peripheral T cell clonotypes detected by TCRB sequencing. Selection of PBMC samples for TCRB deep sequencing was based on availability.

Library prep was done by the immunoSEQ multiplex PCR assay. Rearranged TCR beta chain sequences were amplified using the hsTCRB Kit according to the manufacturer's protocol. Sequencing of TCRB libraries was carried out on an Illumina MiSeq. On the authors' methods: Demultiplexing, trimming and gene mapping were performed with the kit vendor's proprietary platform. In TCRdb, the immuneACCESS table is reduced to in-frame sequences with V and J assigned. These tables do not hold every clone; where another copy was compared, an unresolved V gene accounts for under half, and the others remain unexplained. V, J and clone size were drawn from that table, and D and trimming were deduced from the DNA. A total of 50,000 to 70,000 clones appear in this sample, around 86% of them only once. 3% to 3.5% of the sample is taken by the ten largest. As to this clone: Its antigen remains undetermined. No much larger clone is present one base from it, and per-base qualities are unavailable.

Per the publication, the time point label means: week 47, end of study. Each vaccine dose, consisting of 300 ug of a 20-mer mutant IDH1 peptide in Montanide, was administered subcutaneously with topical imiquimod. Across visits V03 through V10, patients got a total of eight vaccinations, given in weeks 1, 3, 5, 7, 11, 15, 19 and 23. Newly diagnosed WHO grade 3 or 4 IDH1-mutant astrocytomas showing loss of nuclear ATRX were present in the donors. The samples were drawn from NOA16, a multicentre, single-arm, open-label phase I trial in Germany that tested a mutant IDH1 peptide vaccine in humans for the first time. Genomic DNA for TCRB sequencing was extracted from EDTA blood using the DNeasy Blood and Tissue Kit. The material sequenced was PBMCs, taken from a glioma patient whose treatment included an IDH1 peptide vaccine. The clonotype comes from a woman in her fifties or sixties with glioma.

Here is the DNA: TGTGCCAGCAGTTATTCTGCGGGGGCTTACTACGAGCAGTACTTC. It translates as CASSYSAGAYYEQYF. The chain was built from TRBV6-6 and TRBJ2-7; a tentative D match to TRBD2 spans 7 bases. Its CDR3 holds 15 amino acids, cysteine through phenylalanine. The only DNA kept is the CDR3, 45 bases in frame from the first base. CDR1 and CDR2, looked up from the germline V gene (reference sequence), are MNHNY and SVGAGI. V is pared back by 3 bases and J by 3 bases, with 15 bases lying between the germline termini.